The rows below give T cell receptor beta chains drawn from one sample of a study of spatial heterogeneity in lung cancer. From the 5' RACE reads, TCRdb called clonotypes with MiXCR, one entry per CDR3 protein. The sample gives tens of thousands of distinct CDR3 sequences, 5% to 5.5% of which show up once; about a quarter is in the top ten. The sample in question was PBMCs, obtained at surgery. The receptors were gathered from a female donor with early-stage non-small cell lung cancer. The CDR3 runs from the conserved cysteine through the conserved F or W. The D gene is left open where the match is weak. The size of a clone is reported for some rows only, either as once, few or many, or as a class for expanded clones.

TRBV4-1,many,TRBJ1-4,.,CASSQGAAPTTNEKLFF,TGCGCCAGCAGCCAGGGGGCGGCCCCTACAACTAATGAAAAACTGTTTTTT
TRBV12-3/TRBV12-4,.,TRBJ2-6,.,CASSSMPSGANVLTF,TGTGCCAGCAGTTCAATGCCGTCTGGGGCCAACGTCCTGACTTTC
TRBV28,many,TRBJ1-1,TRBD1,CASSPIDRGPNTEAFF,TGTGCCAGCAGTCCCATCGACAGGGGACCGAACACTGAAGCTTTCTTT
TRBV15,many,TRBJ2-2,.,CATSRSMDGELFF,TGTGCCACCAGCCGGTCCATGGACGGGGAGCTGTTTTTT
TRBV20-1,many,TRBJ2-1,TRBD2,CSAISLGGGYYNEQFF,TGCAGTGCTATATCCCTGGGCGGGGGTTACTACAATGAGCAGTTCTTC
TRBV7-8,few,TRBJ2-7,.,CASSLVGVPSGEQYF,TGTGCCAGCAGCTTAGTGGGGGTACCATCGGGCGAGCAGTACTTC
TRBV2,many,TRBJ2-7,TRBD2,CASSQLRGSRSVYEQYF,TGTGCCAGCAGCCAGCTGCGGGGGTCCCGGAGTGTTTACGAGCAGTACTTC
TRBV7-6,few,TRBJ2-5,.,CASIGRQRQETQYF,TGTGCCAGCATCGGCCGACAGAGACAAGAGACCCAGTACTTC
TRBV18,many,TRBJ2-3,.,CASSPIGSSANTQYF,TGTGCCAGCTCACCAATCGGGAGCTCAGCTAATACGCAGTATTTT
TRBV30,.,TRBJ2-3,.,CAWDGPTDTQYF,TGTGCCTGGGATGGGCCCACAGATACGCAGTATTTT
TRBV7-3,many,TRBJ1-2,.,CASSPGQNYGYTF,TGTGCCAGCAGCCCCGGACAGAACTATGGCTACACCTTC
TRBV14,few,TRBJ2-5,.,CASSQDGWQDSYF,TGTGCCAGCAGCCAAGACGGGTGGCAGGACAGTTACTTC
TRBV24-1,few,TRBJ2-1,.,CATSDVSNFNEQFF,TGTGCCACCAGTGATGTAAGTAACTTTAATGAGCAGTTCTTC
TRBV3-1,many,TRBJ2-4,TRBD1,CASRQGAKNIQYF,TGTGCCAGCAGACAGGGGGCCAAAAACATTCAGTACTTC
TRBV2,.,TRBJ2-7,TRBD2,CAGREGYEQYF,TGTGCCGGACGGGAGGGGTACGAGCAGTACTTC
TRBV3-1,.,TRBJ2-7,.,CASSQDHTGNYEQYF,TGTGCCAGCAGCCAAGATCACACAGGGAACTACGAGCAGTACTTC
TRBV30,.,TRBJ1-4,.,CAWSAGTYRGKTVF,TGTGCCTGGAGCGCAGGGACTTACCGGGGAAAAACTGTTTTT
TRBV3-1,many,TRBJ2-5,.,CASSRRDPGVETQYF,TGTGCCAGCAGCCGCCGGGACCCTGGCGTGGAGACCCAGTACTTC
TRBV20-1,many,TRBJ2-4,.,CSAALPGVTPGNIQYF,TGCAGTGCTGCACTTCCAGGGGTTACCCCAGGAAACATTCAGTACTTC
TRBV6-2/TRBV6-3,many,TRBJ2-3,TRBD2,CASSLTSGGAADTQYF,TGTGCCAGCAGCCTTACTAGCGGGGGGGCTGCAGATACGCAGTATTTT
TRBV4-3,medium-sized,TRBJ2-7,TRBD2,CASSQEGSGALYEQYF,TGCGCCAGCAGCCAAGAGGGGAGCGGGGCCCTCTATGAGCAGTACTTC
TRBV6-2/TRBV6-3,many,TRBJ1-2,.,CASSYSESFLHGYTF,TGTGCCAGCAGTTACTCCGAATCCTTTCTTCATGGCTACACCTTC
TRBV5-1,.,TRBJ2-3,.,CASSYGMADTQYF,TGCGCCAGCAGTTATGGGATGGCGGATACGCAGTATTTT
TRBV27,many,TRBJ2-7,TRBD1,CASSEEPGQGPYEQYF,TGTGCCAGCAGTGAAGAGCCGGGACAGGGACCCTACGAGCAGTACTTC
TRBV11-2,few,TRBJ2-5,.,CASSPRPGQETQYF,TGTGCCAGCAGCCCCCGGCCGGGCCAAGAGACCCAGTACTTC
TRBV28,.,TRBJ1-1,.,CASRVTATYTEAFF,TGTGCCAGCAGAGTCACAGCCACCTACACTGAAGCTTTCTTT
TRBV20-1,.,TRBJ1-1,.,CSAGTTNTEAFF,TGCAGTGCAGGGACAACTAACACTGAAGCTTTCTTT
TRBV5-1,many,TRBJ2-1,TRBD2,CASSAVAGGYNEQFF,TGCGCCAGCAGCGCCGTAGCGGGGGGCTACAATGAGCAGTTCTTC
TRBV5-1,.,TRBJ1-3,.,CASSSREPANTIYF,TGCGCCAGCAGCTCCCGGGAGCCTGCGAACACCATATATTTT
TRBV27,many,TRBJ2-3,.,CASQLDDEDTQYF,TGTGCCAGCCAACTAGATGACGAAGATACGCAGTATTTT
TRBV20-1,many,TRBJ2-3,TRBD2,CSARDLRLAATF,TGCAGTGCTAGAGATCTACGACTAGCGGCCACATTT
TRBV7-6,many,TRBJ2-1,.,CASSRDFPRYNEQFF,TGTGCCAGCAGCCGGGACTTCCCAAGATACAATGAGCAGTTCTTC
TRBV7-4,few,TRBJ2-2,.,CASRALGTSNTGELFF,TGTGCCAGCAGGGCCCTGGGGACATCGAACACCGGGGAGCTGTTTTTT
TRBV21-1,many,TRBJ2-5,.,CARPKTGRDQETQYF,TGTGCCAGGCCCAAGACAGGGAGAGACCAAGAGACCCAGTACTTC
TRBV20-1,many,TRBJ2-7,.,CSSRQVLEEQYF,TGCAGCTCGAGACAGGTTCTCGAAGAGCAGTACTTC
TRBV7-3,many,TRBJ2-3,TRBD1,CASRFGQARTDTQYF,TGTGCCAGCAGGTTTGGACAGGCTCGCACAGATACGCAGTATTTT
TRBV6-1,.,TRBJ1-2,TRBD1,CASSRQGNYGYTF,TGTGCCAGCAGTCGACAGGGAAACTATGGCTACACCTTC
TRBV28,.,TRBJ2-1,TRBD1,CASRPSGTGGYNEQFF,TGTGCCAGCAGGCCGTCCGGGACAGGGGGTTACAATGAGCAGTTCTTC
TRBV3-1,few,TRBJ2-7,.,CASSRTSSLEQYF,TGTGCCAGCAGCCGTACTAGTTCACTCGAGCAGTACTTC
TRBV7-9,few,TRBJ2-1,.,CASSSGAGRFF,TGTGCCAGCAGCTCCGGCGCGGGGCGGTTCTTC
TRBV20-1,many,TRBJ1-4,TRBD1,CSALGQGVNEKLFF,TGCAGTGCCCTAGGACAGGGGGTAAATGAAAAACTGTTTTTT
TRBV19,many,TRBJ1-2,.,CASSRLRANYGYTF,TGTGCCAGTAGTCGCCTTAGGGCCAACTATGGCTACACCTTC
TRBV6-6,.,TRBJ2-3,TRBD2,CASRERGVTDTQYF,TGTGCCAGCCGCGAGCGGGGGGTCACAGATACGCAGTATTTT
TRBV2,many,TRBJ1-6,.,CAGGTESSYNSPLHF,TGTGCCGGCGGGACCGAGAGCTCCTATAATTCACCCCTCCACTTT
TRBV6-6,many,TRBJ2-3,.,CASSPRPTAITDTQYF,TGTGCCAGCAGCCCTCGTCCGACAGCGATCACAGATACGCAGTATTTT
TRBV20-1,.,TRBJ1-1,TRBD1,CSASDRAATEAFF,TGCAGTGCTTCTGACAGGGCGGCAACTGAAGCTTTCTTT
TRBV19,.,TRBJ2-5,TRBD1,CASNDRGRETQYF,TGTGCCAGTAACGACAGGGGACGCGAGACCCAGTACTTC
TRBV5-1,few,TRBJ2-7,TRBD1,CASVNTGQGRREQYF,TGCGCCAGCGTGAATACGGGACAGGGGCGACGGGAGCAGTACTTC
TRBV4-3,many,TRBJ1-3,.,CASSPGQSSGNTIYF,TGCGCCAGCAGCCCCGGACAGAGCTCTGGAAACACCATATATTTT
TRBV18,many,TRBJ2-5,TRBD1,CASSPLGTEQETQYF,TGTGCCAGCTCACCACTAGGGACAGAGCAAGAGACCCAGTACTTC
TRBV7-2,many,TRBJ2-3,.,CASSSSRSTDTQYF,TGTGCCAGCAGCTCCTCACGCAGCACAGATACGCAGTATTTT
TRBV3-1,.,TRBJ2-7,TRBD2,CASSELERDGKYF,TGTGCCAGCAGCGAACTAGAGCGGGATGGGAAGTACTTC
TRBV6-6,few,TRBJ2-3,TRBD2,CASSYWGGGTDTQYF,TGTGCCAGCAGTTACTGGGGGGGGGGCACAGATACGCAGTATTTT
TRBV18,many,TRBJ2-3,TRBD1,CASSPTGQGTPSTDTQYF,TGTGCCAGCTCACCGACGGGACAGGGGACTCCTAGCACAGATACGCAGTATTTT
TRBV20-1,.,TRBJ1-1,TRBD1,CSATLPGQGALWMNTEAFF,TGCAGTGCCACATTGCCGGGACAGGGGGCACTTTGGATGAACACTGAAGCTTTCTTT
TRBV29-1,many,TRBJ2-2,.,CSVGEGAAGVGELFF,TGCAGCGTTGGTGAAGGTGCCGCAGGGGTCGGGGAGCTGTTTTTT
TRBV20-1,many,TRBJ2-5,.,CSRQGGGETQYF,TGCAGTCGTCAGGGAGGAGGGGAGACCCAGTACTTC